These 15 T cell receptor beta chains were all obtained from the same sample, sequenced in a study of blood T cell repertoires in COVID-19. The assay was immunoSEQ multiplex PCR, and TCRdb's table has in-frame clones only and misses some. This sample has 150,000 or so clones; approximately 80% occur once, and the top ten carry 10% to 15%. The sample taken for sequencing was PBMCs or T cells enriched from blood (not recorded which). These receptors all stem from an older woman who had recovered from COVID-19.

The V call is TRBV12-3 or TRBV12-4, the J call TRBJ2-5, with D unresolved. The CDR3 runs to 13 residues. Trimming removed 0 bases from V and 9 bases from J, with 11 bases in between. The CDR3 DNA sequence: TGTGCCAGCAGTTTAGCTAGCCATGCGGCCCAGTACTTC. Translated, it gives CASSLASHAAQYF.

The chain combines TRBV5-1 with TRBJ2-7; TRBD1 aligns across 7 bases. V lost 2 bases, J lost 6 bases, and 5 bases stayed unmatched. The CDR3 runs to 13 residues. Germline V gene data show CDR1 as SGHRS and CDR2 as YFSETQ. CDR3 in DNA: TGCGCCAGCAGCTTTATGACAGGGACCGAGCAGTACTTC. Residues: CASSFMTGTEQYF.

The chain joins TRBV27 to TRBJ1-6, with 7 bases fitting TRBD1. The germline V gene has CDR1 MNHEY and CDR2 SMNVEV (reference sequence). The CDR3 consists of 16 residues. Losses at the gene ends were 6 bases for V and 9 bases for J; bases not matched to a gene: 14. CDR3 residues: CASRSRDSGIASPLHF. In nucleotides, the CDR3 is TGTGCCAGCAGGTCGCGGGACAGCGGAATTGCTTCACCCCTCCACTTT.

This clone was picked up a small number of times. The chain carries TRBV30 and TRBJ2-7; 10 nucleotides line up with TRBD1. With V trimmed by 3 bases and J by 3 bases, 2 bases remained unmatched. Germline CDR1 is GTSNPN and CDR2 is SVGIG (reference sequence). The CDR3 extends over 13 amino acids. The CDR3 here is CAWRGQGGYEQYF. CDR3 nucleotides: TGTGCCTGGAGAGGACAGGGGGGCTACGAGCAGTACTTC.

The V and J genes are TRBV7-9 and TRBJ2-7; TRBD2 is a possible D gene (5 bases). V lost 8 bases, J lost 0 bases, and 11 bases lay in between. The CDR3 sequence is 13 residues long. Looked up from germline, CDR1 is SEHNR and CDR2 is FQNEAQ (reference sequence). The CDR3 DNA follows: TGTGCCAGCGAGGAGGACCGCTCCTACGAGCAGTACTTC. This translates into CASEEDRSYEQYF.

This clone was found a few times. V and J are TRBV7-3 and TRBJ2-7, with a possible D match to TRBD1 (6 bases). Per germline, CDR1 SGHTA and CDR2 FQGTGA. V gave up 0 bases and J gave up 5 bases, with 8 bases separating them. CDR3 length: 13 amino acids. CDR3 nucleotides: TGTGCCAGCAGCTTAACGTACAGGGACGAGCAGTACTTC. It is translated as CASSLTYRDEQYF.

As DNA, the CDR3 is TGTGCCAGTAGTGATACCGGGACTAGCCGGGGAGATACGCAGTATTTT. Its protein product is CASSDTGTSRGDTQYF. The J gene is TRBJ2-3, the V gene TRBV19; 9 bases agree with TRBD2. The CDR3 is 16 amino acids. After removal of 5 bases from V and 5 bases from J, the junction contained 11 bases not matched to a gene. Germline CDR1 and CDR2: LNHDA and SQIVND (reference sequence).

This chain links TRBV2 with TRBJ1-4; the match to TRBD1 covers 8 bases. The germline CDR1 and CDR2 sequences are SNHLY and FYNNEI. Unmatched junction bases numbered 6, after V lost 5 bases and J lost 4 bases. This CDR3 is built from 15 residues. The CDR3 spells CASSRTGLNNEKLFF. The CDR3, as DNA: TGTGCCAGCAGTCGGACAGGGCTTAATAATGAAAAACTGTTTTTT.

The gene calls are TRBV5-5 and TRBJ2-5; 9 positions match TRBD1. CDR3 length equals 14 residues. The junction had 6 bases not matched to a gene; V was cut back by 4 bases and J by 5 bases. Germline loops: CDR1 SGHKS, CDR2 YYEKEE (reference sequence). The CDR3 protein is CASSLQGAGETQYF. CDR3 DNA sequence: TGTGCCAGCAGCCTACAGGGGGCGGGCGAGACCCAGTACTTC.

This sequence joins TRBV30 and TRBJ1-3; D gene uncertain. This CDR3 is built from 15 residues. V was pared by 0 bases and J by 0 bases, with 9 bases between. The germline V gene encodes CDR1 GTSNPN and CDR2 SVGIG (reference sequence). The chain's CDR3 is CAWSVAQSSGNTIYF. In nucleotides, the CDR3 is TGTGCCTGGAGTGTAGCGCAGAGCTCTGGAAACACCATATATTTT.

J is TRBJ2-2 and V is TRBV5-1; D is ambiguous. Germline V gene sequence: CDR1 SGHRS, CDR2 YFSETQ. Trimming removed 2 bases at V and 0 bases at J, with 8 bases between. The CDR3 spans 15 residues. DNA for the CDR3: TGCGCCAGCAGCTTCGTCAGTACGAACACCGGGGAGCTGTTTTTT. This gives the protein CASSFVSTNTGELFF.

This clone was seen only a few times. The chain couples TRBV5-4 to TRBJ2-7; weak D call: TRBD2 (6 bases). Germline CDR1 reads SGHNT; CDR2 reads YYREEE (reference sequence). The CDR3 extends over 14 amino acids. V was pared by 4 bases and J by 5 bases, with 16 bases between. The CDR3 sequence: CASSLDGSRNEQYF. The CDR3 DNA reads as TGTGCCAGCAGCCTAGACGGGAGTAGGAACGAGCAGTACTTC.

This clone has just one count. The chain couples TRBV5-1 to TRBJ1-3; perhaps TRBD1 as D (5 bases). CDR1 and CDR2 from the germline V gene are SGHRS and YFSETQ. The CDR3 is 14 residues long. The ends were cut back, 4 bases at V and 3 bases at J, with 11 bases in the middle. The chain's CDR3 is CASSKDTNGNTIYF. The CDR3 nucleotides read TGCGCCAGCAGCAAGGACACAAATGGAAACACCATATATTTT.

The CDR3 here is CASRSPGGEKLFF. The CDR3 DNA is TGTGCCAGCAGGTCTCCGGGCGGGGAAAAACTGTTTTTT. J is TRBJ1-4 and V is TRBV28; no firm D call. V gave up 6 bases and J gave up 8 bases, with 13 bases separating them. In germline, CDR1 is MDHEN, CDR2 SYDVKM. The CDR3 is 13 residues long.

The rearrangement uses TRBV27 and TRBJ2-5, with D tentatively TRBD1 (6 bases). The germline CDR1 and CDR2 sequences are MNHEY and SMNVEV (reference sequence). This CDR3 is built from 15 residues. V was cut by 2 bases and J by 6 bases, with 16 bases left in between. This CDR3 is CASSLAPQGRQTQYF. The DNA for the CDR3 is TGTGCCAGCAGTTTAGCACCACAGGGTCGACAGACCCAGTACTTC.